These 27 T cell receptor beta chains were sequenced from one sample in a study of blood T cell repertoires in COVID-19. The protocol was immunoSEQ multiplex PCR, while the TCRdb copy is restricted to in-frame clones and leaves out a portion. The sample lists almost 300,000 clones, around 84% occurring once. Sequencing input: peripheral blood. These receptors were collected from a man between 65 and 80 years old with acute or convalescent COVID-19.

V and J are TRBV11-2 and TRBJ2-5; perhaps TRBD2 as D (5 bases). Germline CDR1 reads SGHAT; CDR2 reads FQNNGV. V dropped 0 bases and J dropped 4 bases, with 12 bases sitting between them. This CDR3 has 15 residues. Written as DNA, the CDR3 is TGTGCCAGCAGCTTAGAGAGGCACCGGGGAGAGACCCAGTACTTC. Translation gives CASSLERHRGETQYF.

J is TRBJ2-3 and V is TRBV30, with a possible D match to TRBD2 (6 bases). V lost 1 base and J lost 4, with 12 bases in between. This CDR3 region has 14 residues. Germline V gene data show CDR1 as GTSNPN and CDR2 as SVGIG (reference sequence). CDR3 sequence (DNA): TGTGCCTGGAGTGCTAGAGGGGACTCAGATACGCAGTATTTT. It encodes CAWSARGDSDTQYF. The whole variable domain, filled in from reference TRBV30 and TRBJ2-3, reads SQTIHQWPATLVQPVGSPLSLECTVEGTSNPNLYWYRQAAGRGLQLLFYSVGIGQISSEVPQNLSASRPQDRQFILSSKKLLLSDSGFYLCAWSARGDSDTQYFGPGTRLTVL.

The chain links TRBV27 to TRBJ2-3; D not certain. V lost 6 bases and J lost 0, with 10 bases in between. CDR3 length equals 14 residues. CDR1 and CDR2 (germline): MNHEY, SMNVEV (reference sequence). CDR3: CASSLMLSTDTQYF. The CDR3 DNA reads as TGTGCCAGCAGCCTGATGCTAAGCACAGATACGCAGTATTTT.

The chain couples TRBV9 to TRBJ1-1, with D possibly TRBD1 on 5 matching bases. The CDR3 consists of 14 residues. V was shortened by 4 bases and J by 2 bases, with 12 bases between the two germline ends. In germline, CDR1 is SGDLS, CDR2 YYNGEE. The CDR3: CASSPTTGNTEAFF. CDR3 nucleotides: TGTGCCAGCAGCCCTACAACAGGTAACACTGAAGCTTTCTTT.

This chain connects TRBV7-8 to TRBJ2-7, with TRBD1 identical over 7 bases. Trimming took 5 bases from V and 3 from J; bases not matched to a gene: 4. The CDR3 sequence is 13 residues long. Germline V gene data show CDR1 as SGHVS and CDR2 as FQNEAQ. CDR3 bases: TGTGCCAGCAGCAACAGGGGCCACTACGAGCAGTACTTC. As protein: CASSNRGHYEQYF.

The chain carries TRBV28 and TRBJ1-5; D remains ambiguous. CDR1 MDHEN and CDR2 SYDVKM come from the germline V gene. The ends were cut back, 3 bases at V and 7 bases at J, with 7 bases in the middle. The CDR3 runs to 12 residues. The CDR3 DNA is TGTGCCAGCAGTTTCCGTTCCCAGCCCCAGCATTTT. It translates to CASSFRSQPQHF. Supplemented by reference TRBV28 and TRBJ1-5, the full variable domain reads DVKVTQSSRYLVKRTGEKVFLECVQDMDHENMFWYRQDPGLGLRLIYFSYDVKMKEKGDIPEGYSVSREKKERFSLILESASTNQTSMYLCASSFRSQPQHFGDGTRLSIL.

The CDR3 spells CASAAGGSLTYNEQFF. The CDR3, as DNA: TGTGCCAGCGCGGCCGGCGGGAGTTTAACCTACAATGAGCAGTTCTTC. The chain recombines TRBV28 with TRBJ2-1, with TRBD2 matching over 7 bases. The germline CDR1 and CDR2 sequences are MDHEN and SYDVKM. Trimming removed 8 bases from V and 2 bases from J; junction bases left unmatched: 12. This CDR3 region has 16 residues.

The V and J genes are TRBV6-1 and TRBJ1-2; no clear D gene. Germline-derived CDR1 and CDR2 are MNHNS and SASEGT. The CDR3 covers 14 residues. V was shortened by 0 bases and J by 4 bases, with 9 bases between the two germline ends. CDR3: CASSEARGSYGYTF. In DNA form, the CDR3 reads TGTGCCAGCAGTGAAGCCCGGGGATCCTATGGCTACACCTTC.

The CDR3 bases are TGTGCCAGCAGTTTGGAGTCATCGATATATGGCTACACCTTC. Translating it yields CASSLESSIYGYTF. This chain links TRBV28 with TRBJ1-2; D not certain. Germline V CDR1 and CDR2: MDHEN, SYDVKM. V shed 3 bases and J shed 5 bases, with 13 bases lying between them. This CDR3 region has 14 residues.

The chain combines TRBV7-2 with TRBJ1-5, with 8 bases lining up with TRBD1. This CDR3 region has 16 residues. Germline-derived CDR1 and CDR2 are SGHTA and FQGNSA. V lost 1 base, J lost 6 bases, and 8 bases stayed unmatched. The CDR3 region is CASSLDTQGVGQPQHF. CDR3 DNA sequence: TGTGCCAGCAGCTTAGATACACAGGGGGTTGGTCAGCCCCAGCATTTT.

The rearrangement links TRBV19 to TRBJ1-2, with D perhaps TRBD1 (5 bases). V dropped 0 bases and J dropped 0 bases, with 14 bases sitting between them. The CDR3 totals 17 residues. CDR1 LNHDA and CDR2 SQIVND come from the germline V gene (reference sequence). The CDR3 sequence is CASSIDLRQIANYGYTF. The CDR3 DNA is TGTGCCAGTAGTATAGACCTACGACAGATAGCTAACTATGGCTACACCTTC.

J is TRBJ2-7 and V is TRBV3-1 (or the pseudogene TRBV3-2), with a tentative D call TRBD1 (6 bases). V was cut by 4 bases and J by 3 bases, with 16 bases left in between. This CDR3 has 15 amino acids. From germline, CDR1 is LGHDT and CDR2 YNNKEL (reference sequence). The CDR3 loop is CASSPTGTNHYEQYF. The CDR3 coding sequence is TGTGCCAGCAGCCCCACCGGGACAAACCACTACGAGCAGTACTTC.

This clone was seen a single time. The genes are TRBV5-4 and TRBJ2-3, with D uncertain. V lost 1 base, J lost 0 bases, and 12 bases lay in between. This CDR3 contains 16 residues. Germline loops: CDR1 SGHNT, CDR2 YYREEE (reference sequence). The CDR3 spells CASSLSRSSSTDTQYF. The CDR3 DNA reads TGTGCCAGCAGCTTGAGTCGGAGCTCTAGCACAGATACGCAGTATTTT.

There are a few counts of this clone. The CDR3 coding sequence is TGTGCCATCAGAGACCGGGAGGAGGGCACAGATACGCAGTATTTT. It translates to CAIRDREEGTDTQYF. This chain connects TRBV10-3 to TRBJ2-3, with 7 bases that match TRBD2. V shed 6 bases, J shed 1 base, and the junction held 7 bases outside the gene matches. CDR1 and CDR2 from the germline V gene are ENHRY and SYGVKD. The CDR3 spans 15 residues.

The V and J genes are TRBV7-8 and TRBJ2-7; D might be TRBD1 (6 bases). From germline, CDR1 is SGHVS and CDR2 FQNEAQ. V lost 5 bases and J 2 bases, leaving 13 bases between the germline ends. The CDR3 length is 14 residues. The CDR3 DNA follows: TGTGCCAGCAGCCCGGACAGTTTAACCTACGAGCAGTACTTC. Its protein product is CASSPDSLTYEQYF.

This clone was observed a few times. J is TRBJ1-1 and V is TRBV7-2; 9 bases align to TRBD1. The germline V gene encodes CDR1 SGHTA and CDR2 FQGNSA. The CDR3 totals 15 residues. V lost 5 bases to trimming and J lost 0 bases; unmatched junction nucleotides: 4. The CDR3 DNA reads TGTGCCAGCAGCCCCACAGGGGGCGTGAACACTGAAGCTTTCTTT. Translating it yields CASSPTGGVNTEAFF.

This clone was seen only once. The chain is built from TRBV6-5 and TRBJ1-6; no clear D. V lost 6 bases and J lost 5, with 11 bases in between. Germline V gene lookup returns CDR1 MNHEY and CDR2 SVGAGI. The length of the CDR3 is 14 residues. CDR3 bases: TGTGCCAGCAGCAGTACAAGAAATAATTCACCCCTCCACTTT. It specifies CASSSTRNNSPLHF.

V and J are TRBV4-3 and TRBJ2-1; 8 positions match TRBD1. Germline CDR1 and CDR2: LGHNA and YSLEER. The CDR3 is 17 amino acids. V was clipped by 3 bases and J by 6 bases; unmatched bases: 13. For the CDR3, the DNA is TGCGCCAGCAGCCAGACGACACAGGGGGTATGGAGCAATGAGCAGTTCTTC. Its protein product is CASSQTTQGVWSNEQFF.

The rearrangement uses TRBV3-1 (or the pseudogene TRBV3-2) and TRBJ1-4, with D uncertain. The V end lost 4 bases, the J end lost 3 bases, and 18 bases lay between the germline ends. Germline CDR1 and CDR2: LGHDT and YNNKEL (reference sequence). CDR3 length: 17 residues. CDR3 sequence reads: CASSPRARVSANEKLFF. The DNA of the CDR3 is TGTGCCAGCAGCCCCCGTGCGAGGGTTTCAGCTAATGAAAAACTGTTTTTT.

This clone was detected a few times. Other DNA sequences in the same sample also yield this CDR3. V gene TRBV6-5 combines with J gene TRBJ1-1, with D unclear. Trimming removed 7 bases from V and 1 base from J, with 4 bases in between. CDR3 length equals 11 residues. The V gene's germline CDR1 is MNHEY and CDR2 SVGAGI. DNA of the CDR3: TGTGCCAGCACTTCGAACACTGAAGCTTTCTTT. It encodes CASTSNTEAFF.

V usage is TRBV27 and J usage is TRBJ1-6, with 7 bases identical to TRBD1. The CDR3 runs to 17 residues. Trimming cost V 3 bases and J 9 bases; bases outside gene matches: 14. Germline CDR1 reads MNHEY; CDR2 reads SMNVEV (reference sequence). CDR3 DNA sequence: TGTGCCAGCAGTTTTTTCTTCCCGGACAGGCGGAGTTCACCCCTCCACTTT. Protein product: CASSFFFPDRRSSPLHF.

The CDR3 DNA reads TGTGCCAGCAGCCCGCTGGACAGCATCCTAGGGGCTGAAGCTTTCTTT. Translating gives CASSPLDSILGAEAFF. The chain links TRBV7-6 to TRBJ1-1; weak D call: TRBD1 (6 bases). This CDR3 has 16 residues. The germline V gene encodes CDR1 SGHVS and CDR2 FNYEAQ. V was shortened by 5 bases and J by 6 bases, with 22 bases between the two germline ends. Together with reference TRBV7-6 and TRBJ1-1, the CDR3 gives the full variable domain: GAGVSQSPRYKVTKRGQDVALRCDPISGHVSLYWYRQALGQGPEFLTYFNYEAQQDKSGLPNDRFSAERPEGSISTLTIQRTEQRDSAMYRCASSPLDSILGAEAFFGQGTRLTVV.

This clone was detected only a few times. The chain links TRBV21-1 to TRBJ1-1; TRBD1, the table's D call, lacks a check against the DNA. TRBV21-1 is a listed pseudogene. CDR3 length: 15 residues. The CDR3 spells CASIPAGTENTEAFF. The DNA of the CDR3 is TGTGCCAGCATCCCAGCCGGGACAGAGAACACTGAAGCTTTCTTT.

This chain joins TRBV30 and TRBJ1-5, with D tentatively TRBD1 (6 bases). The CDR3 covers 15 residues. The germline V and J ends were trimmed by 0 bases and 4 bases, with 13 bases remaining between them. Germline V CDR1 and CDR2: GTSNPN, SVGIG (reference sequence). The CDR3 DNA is TGTGCCTGGAGTGTACTCGGACAGAATAATCAGCCCCAGCATTTT. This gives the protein CAWSVLGQNNQPQHF. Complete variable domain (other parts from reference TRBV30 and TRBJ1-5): SQTIHQWPATLVQPVGSPLSLECTVEGTSNPNLYWYRQAAGRGLQLLFYSVGIGQISSEVPQNLSASRPQDRQFILSSKKLLLSDSGFYLCAWSVLGQNNQPQHFGDGTRLSIL.

The DNA for the CDR3 is TGTGCCAGCAGCGTCCGACGGGGGAGCTCCTACAATGAGCAGTTCTTC. Encoded protein: CASSVRRGSSYNEQFF. This rearrangement joins TRBV9 to TRBJ2-1, with a possible D match to TRBD2 (6 bases). The ends were cut back, 2 bases at V and 0 bases at J, with 12 bases in the middle. In germline, CDR1 is SGDLS, CDR2 YYNGEE. The CDR3 runs to 16 residues.

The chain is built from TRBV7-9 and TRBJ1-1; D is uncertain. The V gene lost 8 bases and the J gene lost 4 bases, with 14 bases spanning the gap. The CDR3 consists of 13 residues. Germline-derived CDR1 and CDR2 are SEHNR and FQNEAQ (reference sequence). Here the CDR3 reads CASGRTESTEAFF. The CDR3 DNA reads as TGTGCCAGCGGGAGGACGGAGTCCACTGAAGCTTTCTTT.

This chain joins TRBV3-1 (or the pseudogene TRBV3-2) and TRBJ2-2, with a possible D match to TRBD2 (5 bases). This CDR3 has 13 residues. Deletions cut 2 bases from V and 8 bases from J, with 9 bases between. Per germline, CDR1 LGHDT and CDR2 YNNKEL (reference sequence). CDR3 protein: CASSQPRTGELFF. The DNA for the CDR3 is TGTGCCAGCAGCCAACCCCGGACTGGGGAGCTGTTTTTT.